Each of the 23 T cell receptor beta chains below was sequenced from the same sample in a study of PD-L1 blockade in urothelial cancer (dated by TCRdb to 2016 to 2017). The library was built by means of the immunoSEQ multiplex PCR assay. TCRdb holds this immuneACCESS table with in-frame rearrangements only. Some clones are missing; in checked studies, unresolved V genes explain under half, and the rest has no known cause. This sample is represented by under 40,000 clones; 75% to 85% of them were singletons. 6.8% of the sample lies in the top ten. The time point label, as the study defines it: pretreatment peripheral blood. This material consisted of PBMCs, taken around atezolizumab (anti-PD-L1) treatment. The receptors shown here come from a man aged 55 to 70 with urothelial cancer.

CDR3 in DNA: TGTGCCAGCAGTTTAGGTCCAGGTCAAAACACCATATATTTT. Protein sequence: CASSLGPGQNTIYF. The rearrangement uses TRBV27 and TRBJ1-3; D is unresolved. From germline, CDR1 is MNHEY and CDR2 SMNVEV (reference sequence). V shed 2 bases and J shed 6 bases, with 11 bases lying between them. CDR3 length: 14 residues.

The chain uses TRBV2 and TRBJ1-2, with 8 bases lining up with TRBD1. Germline V lookup: CDR1 SNHLY, CDR2 FYNNEI. The CDR3 is 15 residues long. V shed 4 bases and J 3 bases; nucleotides not matched to a gene: 7. The DNA of the CDR3 is TGTGCCAGCAGTGCCCAGGGGGCTTTGGACTATGGCTACACCTTC. Translation: CASSAQGALDYGYTF. Drawing the rest from reference TRBV2 and TRBJ1-2, the complete variable domain is EPEVTQTPSHQVTQMGQEVILRCVPISNHLYFYWYRQILGQKVEFLVSFYNNEISEKSEIFDDQFSVERPDGSNFTLKIRSTKLEDSAMYFCASSAQGALDYGYTFGSGTRLTVV.

The chain combines TRBV7-9 with TRBJ1-2; TRBD1 aligns across 7 bases. J gave up 4 bases and V 4 bases, and 18 bases lay outside the gene matches. Germline V CDR1 and CDR2: SEHNR, FQNEAQ (reference sequence). This CDR3 has 18 residues. The CDR3 DNA reads TGTGCCAGCAGCTCAAGCCAGGGGGGAGGTGTTTTTAGCTATGGCTACACCTTC. It translates to CASSSSQGGGVFSYGYTF.

Only one count was recorded for this clone. The chain carries TRBV28 and TRBJ2-7; maybe TRBD1 (7 bases). Germline loops: CDR1 MDHEN, CDR2 SYDVKM. V dropped 5 bases and J dropped 7 bases, with 21 bases sitting between them. The CDR3 contains 15 residues. CDR3 DNA sequence: TGTGCCAGCAGTGGGGCGGGGACACAGGGGTGGGAGCAGTACTTC. Translating gives CASSGAGTQGWEQYF.

The chain has TRBV4-1 and TRBJ1-4; D gene uncertain. V was cut by 3 bases and J by 11 bases, with 16 bases left in between. This CDR3 region has 14 residues. CDR1 and CDR2 from the germline V gene are MGHRA and YSYEKL. The DNA for the CDR3 is TGCGCCAGCAGCCACCCGAACCCGTCGGAGAAACTGTTTTTT. Translated, it gives CASSHPNPSEKLFF.

The chain combines TRBV10-1 with TRBJ1-4, with a possible D match to TRBD1 (5 bases). Trimming took 4 bases from V and 12 from J, leaving 9 bases between them. This CDR3 has 11 amino acids. Germline V lookup: CDR1 WNHNN, CDR2 SYGVQD (reference sequence). The CDR3 bases are TGCGCCAGCAGTGTCCTCAGGGAACTGTTTTTT. It yields the protein CASSVLRELFF.

This rearrangement joins TRBV11-2 to TRBJ1-2; D is unclear. Trimming shortened V by 0 bases and J by 7 bases, and 15 bases separated the two germline ends. The CDR3 loop spans 15 amino acids. The V gene's germline CDR1 is SGHAT and CDR2 FQNNGV. The CDR3 bases are TGTGCCAGCAGCTTAGACGTTCTGCGGCAGAGTGGCTACACCTTC. Its protein product is CASSLDVLRQSGYTF. Supplemented by reference TRBV11-2 and TRBJ1-2, the full variable domain reads EAGVAQSPRYKIIEKRQSVAFWCNPISGHATLYWYQQILGQGPKLLIQFQNNGVVDDSQLPKDRFSAERLKGVDSTLKIQPAKLEDSAVYLCASSLDVLRQSGYTFGSGTRLTVV.

This clone was detected a few times. The chain links TRBV27 to TRBJ2-1, with D perhaps matching TRBD2 (5 bases). The CDR3 extends over 13 amino acids. V was shortened by 3 bases and J by 3 bases, with 6 bases between the two germline ends. Germline-derived CDR1 and CDR2 are MNHEY and SMNVEV (reference sequence). The CDR3 sequence: CASSFGDYNEQFF. For the CDR3, the DNA is TGTGCCAGCAGTTTCGGGGACTACAATGAGCAGTTCTTC.

This clone was seen once. This chain uses TRBV7-2 with TRBJ1-5, with D uncertain. Germline V CDR1 and CDR2: SGHTA, FQGNSA. This CDR3 has 16 amino acids. Trimming pared 1 base from V and 0 bases from J, leaving 10 bases between. The CDR3 DNA follows: TGTGCCAGCAGCTTAGGAGGCAGTTATAGCAATCAGCCCCAGCATTTT. Amino acid sequence: CASSLGGSYSNQPQHF.

This clone has a single count. The rearrangement uses TRBV5-1 and TRBJ2-2, with D possibly being TRBD1 (5 bases). The length of the CDR3 is 14 residues. Germline CDR1 is SGHRS and CDR2 is YFSETQ. With 3 bases removed from V and 4 bases from J, the gap between germline ends came to 10 bases. For the CDR3, the DNA is TGCGCCAGCAGCTCGTATGACAGCACCGGGGAGCTGTTTTTT. Its protein product is CASSSYDSTGELFF.

This clone has just a few counts. J is TRBJ2-5 and V is TRBV27; D may be TRBD1 (5 bases). Germline V gene sequence: CDR1 MNHEY, CDR2 SMNVEV (reference sequence). This CDR3 is 13 amino acids long. V lost 5 bases, J lost 5 bases, and 12 bases lay in between. CDR3 nucleotides: TGTGCCAGCAGTAGGTCAGGGCCCGAGACCCAGTACTTC. Translated: CASSRSGPETQYF.

In this sample, this clone turned up a few times. This chain connects TRBV19 to TRBJ1-2; TRBD1 aligns across 7 bases. The CDR3 runs to 14 residues. V lost 3 bases, J lost 4 bases, and 5 bases stayed unmatched. CDR1 is LNHDA and CDR2 is SQIVND in the germline V gene (reference sequence). CDR3 in DNA: TGTGCCAGTAGTATCGGGACAGCTGGCTATGGCTACACCTTC. Translation: CASSIGTAGYGYTF.

The chain recombines TRBV10-1 with TRBJ1-1; possibly TRBD1 for D (6 bases). Trimming shortened V by 6 bases and J by 3 bases, and 14 bases separated the two germline ends. CDR3 length: 14 amino acids. Looked up from germline, CDR1 is WNHNN and CDR2 is SYGVQD (reference sequence). The CDR3 sequence is CASSVRGKDTEAFF. For the CDR3, the DNA is TGCGCCAGCAGCGTCAGGGGTAAGGACACTGAAGCTTTCTTT.

The rearrangement uses TRBV7-9 and TRBJ2-1, with D perhaps TRBD2 (6 bases). Germline loops: CDR1 SEHNR, CDR2 FQNEAQ (reference sequence). The germline V and J ends were trimmed by 1 base and 3 bases, with 10 bases remaining between them. The CDR3 runs to 15 residues. The chain's CDR3 is CASSLGRGSYNEQFF. CDR3 in DNA: TGTGCCAGCAGCTTAGGGAGGGGTAGCTACAATGAGCAGTTCTTC.

The chain joins TRBV2 to TRBJ2-7, with a tentative D call TRBD2 (5 bases). CDR3 length: 14 residues. From germline, CDR1 is SNHLY and CDR2 FYNNEI. With 6 bases removed from V and 8 bases from J, the gap between germline ends came to 20 bases. The CDR3 DNA sequence: TGTGCCAGCAGCCCGACTATGCTAACTACCAAGCAGTACTTC. Translating gives CASSPTMLTTKQYF. The full variable domain, completed using reference TRBV2 and TRBJ2-7, is EPEVTQTPSHQVTQMGQEVILRCVPISNHLYFYWYRQILGQKVEFLVSFYNNEISEKSEIFDDQFSVERPDGSNFTLKIRSTKLEDSAMYFCASSPTMLTTKQYFGPGTRLTVT.

This clone was seen a few times. J is TRBJ1-2 and V is TRBV7-2; D unclear. V lost 0 bases, J lost 4 bases, and 6 bases lay in between. Germline CDR1 reads SGHTA; CDR2 reads FQGNSA. The CDR3 has 13 residues. As DNA, the CDR3 is TGTGCCAGCAGCTTAGCGGAGGGCTATGGCTACACCTTC. Translating gives CASSLAEGYGYTF.

The chain couples TRBV27 to TRBJ2-1, with 7 positions matching TRBD1. J was trimmed by 9 bases and V by 4 bases; bases with no gene match: 9. The CDR3 spans 14 residues. Per germline, CDR1 MNHEY and CDR2 SMNVEV (reference sequence). The CDR3 region is CASSSGQFSGEQFF. CDR3 sequence (DNA): TGTGCCAGCAGTTCGGGACAGTTTTCTGGTGAGCAGTTCTTC.

With regard to this clone: At one end the junction does not follow the germline gene, possibly because of a read error. This sequence joins TRBV2 and TRBJ2-1; a weak D match, TRBD1 (5 bases). This CDR3 region has 15 residues. Germline values: CDR1 SNHLY, CDR2 FYNNEI. The CDR3 here is CASTERQGAYNEQFF. CDR3 sequence (DNA): TGTGCCAGCACTGAACGTCAAGGGGCCTACAATGAGCAGTTCTTC.

The J gene is TRBJ2-3, the V gene TRBV2; 8 bases are shared with TRBD2. V lost 6 bases, J lost 4 bases, and 6 bases stayed unmatched. The CDR3 is 14 amino acids. CDR1 is SNHLY, CDR2 FYNNEI, per germline. The CDR3 sequence: CASRDTSGADTQYF. The CDR3 region has the DNA TGTGCCAGCAGAGATACTAGCGGCGCAGATACGCAGTATTTT.

This clone has just one count. The gene calls are TRBV5-1 and TRBJ2-1; 7 nucleotides align to TRBD1. There are 18 residues in the CDR3. Germline V gene lookup returns CDR1 SGHRS and CDR2 YFSETQ. Trimming cost V 4 bases and J 0 bases; bases outside gene matches: 13. CDR3 sequence reads: CASSLTPVGQTSYNEQFF. For the CDR3, the DNA is TGCGCCAGCAGCCTCACTCCCGTGGGACAGACCTCCTACAATGAGCAGTTCTTC.

This chain joins TRBV28 and TRBJ1-1; 10 nucleotides line up with TRBD1. This CDR3 comprises 14 residues. V shed 8 bases and J 4 bases; nucleotides not matched to a gene: 7. Per the germline V gene, CDR1 is MDHEN and CDR2 is SYDVKM. The CDR3 region is CASGLGQGGTEAFF. CDR3 bases: TGTGCCAGCGGGCTTGGACAGGGGGGCACTGAAGCTTTCTTT.

The CDR3 loop reads CASSGTDRTDTQYF. As DNA, the CDR3 is TGTGCCAGCAGCGGGACGGACAGGACAGATACGCAGTATTTT. V and J are TRBV5-6 and TRBJ2-3, with 7 bases identical to TRBD1. This CDR3 region has 14 residues. The ends lost 4 bases at V and 3 bases at J; junction bases unmatched: 5. Per germline, CDR1 SGHDT and CDR2 YYEEEE.

This clone was counted only a few times. The chain joins TRBV4-1 to TRBJ2-5; TRBD1 agrees at 7 bases. Germline V gives CDR1 MGHRA, CDR2 YSYEKL. This CDR3 spans 15 amino acids. After removal of 6 bases from V and 1 base from J, the junction contained 8 bases not matched to a gene. The CDR3 loop reads CASRSTRDSQETQYF. CDR3 nucleotide sequence: TGCGCCAGCAGATCAACCCGGGACAGCCAAGAGACCCAGTACTTC.